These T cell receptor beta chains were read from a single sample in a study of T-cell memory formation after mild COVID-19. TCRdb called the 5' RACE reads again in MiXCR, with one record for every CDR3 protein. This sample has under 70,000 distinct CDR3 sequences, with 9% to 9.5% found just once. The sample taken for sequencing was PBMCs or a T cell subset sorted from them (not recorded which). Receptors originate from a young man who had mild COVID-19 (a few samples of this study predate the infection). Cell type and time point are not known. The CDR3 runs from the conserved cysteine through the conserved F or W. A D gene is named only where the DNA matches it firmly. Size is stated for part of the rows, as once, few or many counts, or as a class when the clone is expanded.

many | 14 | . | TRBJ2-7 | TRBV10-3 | CAISESFLDISQYF | TGTGCCATCAGTGAGTCGTTCTTGGACATCTCCCAGTACTTC
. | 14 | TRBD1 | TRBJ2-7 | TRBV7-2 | CASSLGDRVYEQYF | TGTGCCAGCAGCTTAGGGGACAGGGTTTACGAGCAGTACTTC
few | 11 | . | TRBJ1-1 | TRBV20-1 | CSASRGTEAFF | TGCAGTGCTAGCAGGGGCACTGAAGCTTTCTTT
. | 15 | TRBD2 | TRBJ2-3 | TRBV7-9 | CAGGEKRGSTDTQYF | TGTGCCGGAGGGGAGAAGCGGGGGAGCACAGATACGCAGTATTTT
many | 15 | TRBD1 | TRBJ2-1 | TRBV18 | CASSRAGTGGNEQFF | TGTGCCAGCTCACGGGCCGGGACAGGGGGCAATGAGCAGTTCTTC
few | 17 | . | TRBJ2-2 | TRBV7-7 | CASSRRSDREVTGELFF | TGTGCTAGCAGCCGGCGCTCAGACAGGGAGGTCACCGGGGAGCTGTTTTTT
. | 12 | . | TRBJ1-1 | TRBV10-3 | CAISETQGEAFF | TGTGCCATCAGTGAAACTCAGGGAGAAGCTTTCTTT
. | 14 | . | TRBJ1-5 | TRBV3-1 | CASSQGGPGEPQHF | TGTGCCAGCAGCCAAGGAGGCCCGGGGGAACCCCAGCATTTT
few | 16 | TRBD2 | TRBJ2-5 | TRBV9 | CASSPRLAGPQETQYF | TGTGCCAGCAGCCCCCGACTAGCGGGGCCCCAAGAGACCCAGTACTTC
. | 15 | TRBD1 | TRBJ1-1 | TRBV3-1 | CASSQASGGNTEAFF | TGTGCCAGCAGCCAAGCATCAGGGGGCAACACTGAAGCTTTCTTT
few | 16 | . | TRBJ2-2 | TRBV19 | CASRPLRGESTGELFF | TGTGCCAGCAGACCCTTGAGGGGGGAGAGCACCGGGGAGCTGTTTTTT
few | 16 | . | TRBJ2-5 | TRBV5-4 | CASSLEWGRTEETQYF | TGTGCCAGCAGCTTGGAATGGGGGAGGACGGAAGAGACCCAGTACTTC
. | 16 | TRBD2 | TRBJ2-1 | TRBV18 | CASSRTSGGAFNEQFF | TGTGCCAGCTCACGTACTAGCGGGGGGGCCTTCAATGAGCAGTTCTTC
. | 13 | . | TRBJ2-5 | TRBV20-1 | CSARVGGPETQYF | TGCAGTGCTAGGGTAGGGGGGCCGGAGACCCAGTACTTC
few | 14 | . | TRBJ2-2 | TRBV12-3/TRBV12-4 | CASSFSVSTGELFF | TGTGCCAGCAGTTTCTCGGTCTCCACCGGGGAGCTGTTTTTT
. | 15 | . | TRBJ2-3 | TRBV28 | CASSWGGGSTDTQYF | TGTGCCAGCTCATGGGGCGGGGGCAGCACAGATACGCAGTATTTT
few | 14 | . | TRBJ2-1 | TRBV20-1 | CSAGRPGTLNEQFF | TGCAGTGCCGGGCGGCCCGGGACACTCAATGAGCAGTTCTTC
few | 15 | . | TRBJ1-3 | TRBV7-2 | CASATGINTGNTIYF | TGTGCCAGCGCCACAGGGATCAATACCGGAAACACCATATATTTT
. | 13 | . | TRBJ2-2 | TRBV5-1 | CASRTGDDGELFF | TGCGCCAGCAGGACAGGAGACGACGGGGAGCTGTTTTTT
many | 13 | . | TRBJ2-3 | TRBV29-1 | CSVNVGSTDTQYF | TGCAGCGTTAACGTGGGGAGCACAGATACGCAGTATTTT
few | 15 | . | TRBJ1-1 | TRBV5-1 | CASRIRGAGNTEAFF | TGCGCCAGCCGAATCCGGGGGGCTGGAAACACTGAAGCTTTCTTT
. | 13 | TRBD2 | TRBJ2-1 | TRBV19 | CASRAGGREEQFF | TGTGCCAGCCGAGCGGGGGGCCGAGAAGAGCAGTTCTTC
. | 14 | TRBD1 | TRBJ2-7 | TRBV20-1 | CSASPLGQGYEQYF | TGCAGTGCTAGCCCTTTGGGACAGGGCTACGAGCAGTACTTC
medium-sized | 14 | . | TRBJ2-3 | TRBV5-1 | CASSLGQTTDTQYF | TGCGCCAGCAGCTTGGGTCAGACCACAGATACGCAGTATTTT
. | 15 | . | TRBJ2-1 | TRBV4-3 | CASSQDLSYYNEQFF | TGCGCCAGCAGCCAAGATTTGTCCTACTACAATGAGCAGTTCTTC
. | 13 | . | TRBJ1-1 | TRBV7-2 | CASSFGTATEAFF | TGTGCCAGCAGCTTCGGTACCGCCACTGAAGCTTTCTTT
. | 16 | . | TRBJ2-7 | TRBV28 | CASTQVRGHFSYEQYF | TGTGCCAGCACCCAAGTCAGGGGTCACTTCTCCTACGAGCAGTACTTC
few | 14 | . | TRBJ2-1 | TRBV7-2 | CASSLAGTSNEQFF | TGTGCCAGCAGCTTAGCCGGGACGAGCAATGAGCAGTTCTTC
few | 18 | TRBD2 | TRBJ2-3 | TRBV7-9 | CASSPRSLAGGRTDTQYF | TGTGCCAGCAGCCCAAGGAGTCTAGCGGGGGGCCGAACAGATACGCAGTATTTT
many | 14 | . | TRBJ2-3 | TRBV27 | CASRINPLASTQYF | TGTGCCAGCAGAATAAACCCCTTGGCGTCTACGCAGTATTTT
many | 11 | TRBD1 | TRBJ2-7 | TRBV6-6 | CASSPDREQYF | TGTGCCAGCAGTCCGGACAGGGAGCAGTACTTC
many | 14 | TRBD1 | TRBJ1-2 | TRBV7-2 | CASSRGQGGRGYTF | TGTGCCAGCAGCAGGGGACAGGGGGGAAGGGGCTACACCTTC
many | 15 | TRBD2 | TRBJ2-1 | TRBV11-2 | CASSPLAGDHNEQFF | TGTGCCAGCAGCCCTTTAGCGGGGGACCACAATGAGCAGTTCTTC
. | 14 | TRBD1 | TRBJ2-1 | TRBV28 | CASSLPGQSNEQFF | TGTGCCAGCAGTTTGCCGGGACAGAGCAATGAGCAGTTCTTC
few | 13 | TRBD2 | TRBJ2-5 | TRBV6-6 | CATGLAGSETQYF | TGTGCCACGGGACTAGCGGGGTCGGAGACCCAGTACTTC
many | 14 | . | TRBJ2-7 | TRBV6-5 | CASSYSRGLYEQYF | TGTGCCAGCAGTTACTCTAGGGGCCTCTACGAGCAGTACTTC
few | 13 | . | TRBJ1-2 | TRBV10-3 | CAIRQGANYGYTF | TGTGCCATCAGGCAGGGAGCTAACTATGGCTACACCTTC
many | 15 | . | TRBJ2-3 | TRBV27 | CASSRDGLSTDTQYF | TGTGCCAGCAGTCGGGACGGGTTGTCCACAGATACGCAGTATTTT
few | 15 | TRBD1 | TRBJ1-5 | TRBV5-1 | CASSLGDSPNQPQHF | TGCGCCAGCAGCTTGGGGGACAGCCCCAATCAGCCCCAGCATTTT
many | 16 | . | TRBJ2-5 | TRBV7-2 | CASSPPGGGGQETQYF | TGTGCCAGCAGCCCCCCGGGGGGCGGGGGACAAGAGACCCAGTACTTC
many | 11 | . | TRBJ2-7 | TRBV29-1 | CSVIRTNEQYF | TGCAGCGTTATCAGGACGAACGAGCAGTACTTC
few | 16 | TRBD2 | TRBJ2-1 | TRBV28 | CASSSPPRRGSDEQFF | TGTGCCAGCAGTTCCCCCCCCCGGCGGGGGTCCGATGAGCAGTTCTTC
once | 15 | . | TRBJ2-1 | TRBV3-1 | CASSPPRGVYNEQFF | TGTGCCAGCAGCCCCCCCCGCGGGGTTTACAATGAGCAGTTCTTC
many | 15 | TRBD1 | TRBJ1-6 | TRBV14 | CASSPGQGFNSPLHF | TGTGCCAGCAGCCCGGGACAGGGGTTTAATTCACCCCTCCACTTT
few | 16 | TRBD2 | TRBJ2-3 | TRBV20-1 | CSARNPRTSGTDTQYF | TGCAGTGCTAGAAATCCGCGGACTAGCGGCACAGATACGCAGTATTTT
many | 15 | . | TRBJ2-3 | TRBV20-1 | CSAPGRDLGTDTQYF | TGCAGTGCGCCGGGCCGGGATCTGGGTACAGATACGCAGTATTTT
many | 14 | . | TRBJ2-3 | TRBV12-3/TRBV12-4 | CASSLPQVGDTQYF | TGTGCCAGCAGTTTACCTCAAGTGGGAGATACGCAGTATTTT
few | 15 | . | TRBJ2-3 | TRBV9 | CASSVSGSGTDTQYF | TGTGCCAGCAGCGTAAGTGGGTCGGGCACAGATACGCAGTATTTT
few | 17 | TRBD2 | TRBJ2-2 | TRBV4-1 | CASSLRLAGGNTGELFF | TGCGCCAGCAGCCTAAGGCTAGCGGGGGGTAACACCGGGGAGCTGTTTTTT
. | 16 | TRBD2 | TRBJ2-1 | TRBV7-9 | CASSTQRGGGYNEQFF | TGTGCCAGCAGCACCCAGCGGGGGGGCGGGTACAATGAGCAGTTCTTC
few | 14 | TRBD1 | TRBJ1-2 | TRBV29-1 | CSATTGGLNYGYTF | TGCAGCGCCACAACAGGGGGCCTGAACTATGGCTACACCTTC
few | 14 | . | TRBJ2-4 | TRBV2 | CASSAWGAKNIQYF | TGTGCCAGCAGTGCCTGGGGGGCCAAAAACATTCAGTACTTC
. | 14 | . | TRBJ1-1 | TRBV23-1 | CASSQTERGPEAFF | TGCGCCAGCAGTCAGACTGAGAGGGGCCCTGAAGCTTTCTTT
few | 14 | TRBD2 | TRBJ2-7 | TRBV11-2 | CASAPGRGGTYLSF | TGTGCCAGCGCTCCCGGGCGGGGGGGGACTTACCTGAGCTTC
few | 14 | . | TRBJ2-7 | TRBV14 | CASSPLGVSYEQYF | TGTGCCAGCAGCCCCTTAGGCGTATCCTACGAGCAGTACTTC
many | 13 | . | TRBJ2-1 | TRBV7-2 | CASSRGPAYEQFF | TGTGCCAGCAGCCGAGGCCCTGCCTATGAGCAGTTCTTC
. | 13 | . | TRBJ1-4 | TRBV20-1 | CSASTASNEKLFF | TGCAGTGCTAGTACAGCATCAAATGAAAAACTGTTTTTT
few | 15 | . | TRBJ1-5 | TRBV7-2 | CASSTYYDSYQPQHF | TGTGCCAGCAGCACCTACTATGACAGTTATCAGCCCCAGCATTTT
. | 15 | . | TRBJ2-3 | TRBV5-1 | CASSFTGTSTDTQYF | TGCGCCAGCAGCTTTACAGGGACTAGCACAGATACGCAGTATTTT